The present T cell receptor beta chain was sequenced within a study of blood T cell repertoires in COVID-19. Study-level information: Researchers got acute and convalescent COVID-19 samples from the United States, Italy and Spain.

This CDR3 contains 16 residues. Germline V gene data show CDR1 as SEHNR and CDR2 as FQNEAQ (reference sequence). Trimming left V 5 bases short and J 1 base short, with 15 bases between. In the study's own analysis: Amplification of reference gene primers provided the estimated nucleated cell counts. Sequenced by immunoSEQ multiplex PCR; TCRdb stores in-frame clones only, minus some. Clone size and V and J calls were adopted from that table, with D and trimming inferred from the DNA. The sample yields around 310,000 clones, around 89% seen once. The Seattle patients, enrolled during active infection, were followed longitudinally.

V gene TRBV7-9 combines with J gene TRBJ2-4; the D gene is possibly TRBD2 (6 bases). The source material was peripheral blood. This TCR was sampled from a woman in her thirties or forties with COVID-19, enrolled during active disease. The CDR3 protein is CASSRAEGLAKNIQYF. DNA for the CDR3: TGTGCCAGCAGCCGTGCGGAGGGTTTGGCCAAAAACATTCAGTACTTC.